The rows below give T cell receptor beta chains drawn from one sample of a study of blood T cell repertoires in COVID-19. Here immunoSEQ multiplex PCR was the method, and the copy in TCRdb shows in-frame clones only, minus some. This sample has tens of thousands of clones; about 86% occur once, and the top ten carry about 14%. Input material: peripheral blood. These receptors were collected from a human donor in a cohort sampled during active COVID-19. CDR3s include the opening cysteine and the closing phenylalanine or tryptophan. The D gene is left open where the match is weak. The listing skips clone size in some rows; elsewhere it reads once, few, many or a size class.

v_gene,abundance,j_gene,len,d_gene,CDR3nt,CDR3aa
TRBV28,-,TRBJ2-7,13,-,TGTGCCATAGGGGGTTCATGGTCCTACGAGCAGTACTTC,CAIGGSWSYEQYF
TRBV2,-,TRBJ2-5,14,TRBD2,TGTGCCAGCAGTGACACGGGAGGCCAAGAGACCCAGTACTTC,CASSDTGGQETQYF
TRBV10-3,-,TRBJ1-5,15,TRBD1,TGTGCCACCGCTAATGTGGGACAGGGTAATCAGCCCCAGCATTTT,CATANVGQGNQPQHF
TRBV7-2,-,TRBJ1-2,14,-,TGTGCCAGCAGCTTAAGGAGGGAGCACTATGGCTACACCTTC,CASSLRREHYGYTF
TRBV5-4,-,TRBJ2-5,14,TRBD2,TGTGCCAGCAGCATAGCGGGATCCCGTGAGACCCAGTACTTC,CASSIAGSRETQYF
TRBV28,-,TRBJ2-3,17,TRBD1,TGTGCCAGCAGTCCTCGCTTACCGGGACAGGGGACAGATACGCAGTATTTT,CASSPRLPGQGTDTQYF
TRBV7-3,-,TRBJ2-1,13,-,TGTGCCAGCAGCTTAGACACTAGGTTTGAGCAGTTCTTC,CASSLDTRFEQFF
TRBV28,-,TRBJ2-7,15,-,TGTGCCAGCACTGAAGACAGAAGGCTAACCTACGAGCAGTACTTC,CASTEDRRLTYEQYF
TRBV12-3/TRBV12-4,-,TRBJ2-1,12,-,TGTGCCAGCAGTTTATATCGGTCTGAGCAGTTCTTC,CASSLYRSEQFF
TRBV5-6,-,TRBJ2-1,13,TRBD1,TGTGCCAGCAGCTTGGACAGGGGGCATGAGCAGTTCTTC,CASSLDRGHEQFF
TRBV28,-,TRBJ2-3,14,-,TGTGCCAGCAGTTTAGGAGGGGTCGCAGATACGCAGTATTTT,CASSLGGVADTQYF
TRBV3-1/TRBV3-2,once,TRBJ2-1,15,TRBD2,TGTGCCAGCAGCAGGACTAGCGGGACGTACAATGAGCAGTTCTTC,CASSRTSGTYNEQFF
TRBV20-1,-,TRBJ2-3,11,-,TGCAGCACTCCTGACACAGATACGCAGTATTTT,CSTPDTDTQYF
TRBV9,-,TRBJ1-5,15,-,TGTGCCAGCAGCGTAACGGGAGGGCCCGATCAGCCCCAGCATTTT,CASSVTGGPDQPQHF
TRBV21-1,-,TRBJ1-2,15,-,TGTGCCAGCAGCAAAGAGCGGGGGCGGGTCTATGGCTACACCTTC,CASSKERGRVYGYTF
TRBV5-1,-,TRBJ2-7,15,-,TGCGCCAGCAGCTTGGGGCAGGGCAGCTCCTACGAGCAGTACTTC,CASSLGQGSSYEQYF
TRBV19,once,TRBJ1-1,15,-,TGTGCCAGTAGTATTCCTATCACAGGGAGCACTGAAGCTTTCTTT,CASSIPITGSTEAFF
TRBV13,-,TRBJ2-7,15,-,TGTGCCAGCAACACACTCCAGGTACAGGGAGACGAGCAGTACTTC,CASNTLQVQGDEQYF
TRBV28,-,TRBJ1-5,12,-,TGTGCCACTGGGGGCGGCAATCAGCCCCAGCATTTT,CATGGGNQPQHF
TRBV18,-,TRBJ2-1,15,-,TGTGCCAGCTCACCACAGGGGCGCGTTAACAATGAGCAGTTCTTC,CASSPQGRVNNEQFF
TRBV5-1,-,TRBJ2-6,17,-,TGCGCCAGCAGCGCGGGTGTCGGTGGCTCTGGGGCCAACGTCCTGACTTTC,CASSAGVGGSGANVLTF
TRBV5-1,-,TRBJ1-2,14,TRBD1,TGCGCCAGCAGCGCTACAGGGGATTACTATGGCTACACCTTC,CASSATGDYYGYTF
TRBV10-2,-,TRBJ2-2,14,-,TGCGCCAGCAGTTTGACAGGGAACACCGGGGAGCTGTTTTTT,CASSLTGNTGELFF
TRBV7-8,-,TRBJ1-5,14,-,TGTGCCAGCAGCTTAGGGCAGGTCAATCAGCCCCAGCATTTT,CASSLGQVNQPQHF
TRBV6-1,-,TRBJ1-1,11,-,TGTGCCGCGACTCAGAACACTGAAGCTTTCTTT,CAATQNTEAFF
TRBV18,-,TRBJ1-1,13,-,TGTGCCAGCTCACTTACAGGGAGCACTGAAGCTTTCTTT,CASSLTGSTEAFF
TRBV6-1,few,TRBJ1-2,13,TRBD1,TGTGCCAGCAGTGAAGGGACAGGGACCGGCTACACCTTC,CASSEGTGTGYTF
TRBV4-1,-,TRBJ2-7,16,TRBD2,TGCGCCAGCAGCCGCTCCACTAGCGGGAGGGCATACGAGCAGTACTTC,CASSRSTSGRAYEQYF
TRBV18,-,TRBJ1-1,15,-,TGTGCCAGCTCACCGGGCAGGGGTGTTTACACTGAAGCTTTCTTT,CASSPGRGVYTEAFF
TRBV6-5,-,TRBJ1-5,15,TRBD1,TGTGCCAGCAGCACCGACAGGGGGGGTAATCAGCCCCAGCATTTT,CASSTDRGGNQPQHF
TRBV2,-,TRBJ2-7,13,TRBD2,TGTGCCAGCAGTGGACAAGCGGGGGTCGAGCAGTACTTC,CASSGQAGVEQYF
TRBV2,-,TRBJ2-2,14,-,TGTGCCAGCAGTGTTTTCCCGGGCACCGGGGAGCTGTTTTTT,CASSVFPGTGELFF
TRBV19,-,TRBJ2-1,19,TRBD2,TGTGCCAGTAGTATAGGTTCGCTAGCGGGAGGCTCTCACTCCAATGAGCAGTTCTTC,CASSIGSLAGGSHSNEQFF
TRBV4-1,-,TRBJ2-3,20,TRBD2,TGCGCCAGCAGCCAAGTCACCCAAAACTTAGCGGGAGGGCCATCAGATACGCAGTATTTT,CASSQVTQNLAGGPSDTQYF
TRBV9,-,TRBJ1-5,15,-,TGTGCCAGCAGCGTAGGGGGGGGGCCTCATATGGCCCAGCATTTT,CASSVGGGPHMAQHF
TRBV6-5,-,TRBJ1-2,15,TRBD1,TGTGCCAGCATCTGGGTGTGGGACAGGGGGCTAGGCTACACCTTC,CASIWVWDRGLGYTF
TRBV6-5,-,TRBJ2-7,15,TRBD1,TGTGCCAGCAGTTACTTGGGTATCCAGGGGGACGAGCAGTACTTC,CASSYLGIQGDEQYF
TRBV4-2,-,TRBJ2-4,17,-,TGTGCCAGCAGCCAAGATGGAGGGTCGGCGGCCAAAAACATTCAGTACTTC,CASSQDGGSAAKNIQYF
TRBV5-8,-,TRBJ2-1,16,TRBD2,TGTGCCAGCACCCTAGGAGCAGCGGGGTCCTACAATGAGCAGTTCTTC,CASTLGAAGSYNEQFF
TRBV13,once,TRBJ2-4,12,-,TGTGCCAGCAGCTTGGACAGAAACATTCAGTACTTC,CASSLDRNIQYF
TRBV11-2,-,TRBJ2-3,15,-,TGTGCCAGCAGCTTAGCGCGTTTTAGCACAGATACGCAGTATTTT,CASSLARFSTDTQYF
TRBV11-2,-,TRBJ2-1,18,-,TGTGCCAGCAGCTTAGATGGGACGGGAGCTGTTTCCTACAATGAGCAGTTCTTC,CASSLDGTGAVSYNEQFF
TRBV12-5,once,TRBJ1-1,15,TRBD1,TGTGCTAGTGGTTTGGTGGGACAGGGAAACACTGAAGCTTTCTTT,CASGLVGQGNTEAFF
TRBV5-1,-,TRBJ2-5,17,TRBD2,TGCGCCAGCAGCTCCGACCCCCTAGCGGGAGGAGGCGAGACCCAGTACTTC,CASSSDPLAGGGETQYF
TRBV6-4,-,TRBJ1-6,15,-,TGTGCCAGCAGTGGCGGCCCACTGGGTAATTCACCCCTCCACTTT,CASSGGPLGNSPLHF
TRBV28,-,TRBJ2-1,12,-,TGTGCCAGCACCGCTCGGGGGTATGAGCAGTTCTTC,CASTARGYEQFF
TRBV6-2/TRBV6-3,-,TRBJ1-2,15,-,TGTGCCAGCAGCAAAATTGACAGGTCGCCTTATGGCTACACCTTC,CASSKIDRSPYGYTF
TRBV4-2,-,TRBJ1-3,15,-,TGTGCCAGCAGCCAAGGTTTTTGGGAGGCGGGCACCATATATTTT,CASSQGFWEAGTIYF
TRBV5-1,once,TRBJ2-5,13,TRBD1,TGCGCCAGCAGTAGACAGGGGGCCGAGACCCAGTACTTC,CASSRQGAETQYF
TRBV10-2,-,TRBJ2-7,13,-,TGCGCCAGCAGATTGACAAATCTCTACGAGCAGTACTTC,CASRLTNLYEQYF
TRBV6-6,once,TRBJ1-4,14,-,TGTGCCAGCAGCCTACCACAGAGTAATGAAAAACTGTTTTTT,CASSLPQSNEKLFF
TRBV28,-,TRBJ1-5,14,-,TGTGCCAGCAGTTGGGACATTAACAATCAGCCCCAGCATTTT,CASSWDINNQPQHF